Below, 20 T cell receptor beta chains from the same sample are listed, as sequenced in a study of control samples from healthy donors and cancer patients. Clones were read by immunoSEQ multiplex PCR, and TCRdb kept only the in-frame ones, dropping some. Among 150,000 to 200,000 clones listed, approximately 94% were seen once. Sequencing was carried out using blood. Source of these receptors: a man between 25 and 39 years old in good health.

In this sample, this clone turned up once. The CDR3 is CASSAAQSPNYGYTF. CDR3 bases: TGTGCCAGCAGCGCGGCCCAATCCCCTAACTATGGCTACACCTTC. The chain links TRBV9 to TRBJ1-2; D remains ambiguous. Germline lookup yields CDR1 SGDLS and CDR2 YYNGEE. The CDR3 is made up of 15 amino acids. Trimming cost V 3 bases and J 0 bases, with 12 bases left between them.

V and J are TRBV2 and TRBJ1-6; D call uncertain. The V end was cut by 3 bases, the J end by 5 bases, with 2 bases between. The CDR3 is 12 residues long. CDR1 is SNHLY, CDR2 FYNNEI, per germline. CDR3 protein: CASSDDNSPLHF. The CDR3 DNA follows: TGTGCCAGCAGTGACGATAATTCACCCCTCCACTTT.

The rearrangement links TRBV9 to TRBJ2-2, with 11 bases matching TRBD2. The CDR3 runs 16 residues. Looked up from germline, CDR1 is SGDLS and CDR2 is YYNGEE. V trimming: 0 bases; J trimming: 7 bases; junction bases outside the gene matches: 5. The CDR3 DNA reads TGTGCCAGCAGCGTAGCCCTAGCGGGAGGTGGCGGGGAGCTGTTTTTT. Translated, it gives CASSVALAGGGGELFF.

This clone appeared a single time. V usage is TRBV28 and J usage is TRBJ1-4, with D possibly TRBD1 on 5 matching bases. Trimming left V 5 bases short and J 8 bases short, with 21 bases between. The germline gives CDR1 MDHEN, CDR2 SYDVKM. This CDR3 contains 16 residues. The CDR3 reads CASSLGGAQGKEKLFF. As DNA, the CDR3 is TGTGCCAGCAGTCTTGGTGGGGCCCAGGGTAAAGAAAAACTGTTTTTT.

The genes are TRBV18 and TRBJ2-3; 8 nucleotides align to TRBD1. The CDR3 length is 17 residues. J gave up 6 bases and V 3 bases, and 14 bases lay outside the gene matches. Germline V gives CDR1 KGHSH, CDR2 LQKENI. CDR3 nucleotide sequence: TGTGCCAGCTCACCGGTATTTGTCAGGGGGCTAGAGGATACGCAGTATTTT. Amino acid sequence: CASSPVFVRGLEDTQYF.

The V call is TRBV15, the J call TRBJ2-3, with TRBD1 identical over 8 bases. This CDR3 comprises 16 residues. Losses at the gene ends were 0 bases for V and 5 bases for J; bases not matched to a gene: 7. The germline gives CDR1 LNHNV, CDR2 YYDKDF (reference sequence). The CDR3 DNA sequence: TGTGCCACCAGCAGAGATCCGGCAGGGGGCAAAGATACGCAGTATTTT. Translated, it gives CATSRDPAGGKDTQYF.

The V gene is TRBV7-2, the J gene TRBJ2-7; D possibly matches TRBD1 or TRBD2 (6 bases each). V was cut by 6 bases and J by 0 bases, with 12 bases left in between. The CDR3 has 14 residues. Germline loops: CDR1 SGHTA, CDR2 FQGNSA. CDR3 region: CASRLGGSSYEQYF. For the CDR3, the DNA is TGTGCCAGCAGGTTGGGGGGCAGCTCCTACGAGCAGTACTTC.

The rearrangement joins TRBV6-7 to TRBJ2-7; tentative D call: TRBD1 (6 bases). TRBV6-7 is an ORF, with its function uncertain. The length of the CDR3 is 14 residues. V shed 2 bases and J shed 0 bases, with 8 bases lying between them. Written as DNA, the CDR3 is TGTGCCAGCAGTTACGGCAGGGGCTCCTACGAGCAGTACTTC. The encoded protein is CASSYGRGSYEQYF.

The chain combines TRBV27 with TRBJ2-7; possibly TRBD2 for D (6 bases). Germline-derived CDR1 and CDR2 are MNHEY and SMNVEV (reference sequence). V lost 2 bases and J 2 bases, leaving 10 bases between the germline ends. This CDR3 has 14 residues. The CDR3 loop is CASSLVDYPYEQYF. The CDR3 region has the DNA TGTGCCAGCAGTTTAGTGGACTATCCCTACGAGCAGTACTTC.

This clone was recorded only once. The V gene is TRBV27, the J gene TRBJ1-5; D is perhaps TRBD1 (6 bases). The CDR3 runs to 20 residues. V gave up 1 base and J gave up 0 bases, with 22 bases separating them. The germline V gene encodes CDR1 MNHEY and CDR2 SMNVEV (reference sequence). The CDR3 DNA sequence: TGTGCCAGCAGTTTATTTTGTGGGGGGCAGGGCTTGGATAGCAATCAGCCCCAGCATTTT. The encoded protein is CASSLFCGGQGLDSNQPQHF.

This chain connects TRBV28 to TRBJ1-1; D remains unclear. This CDR3 is 13 amino acids long. Trimming left V 7 bases short and J 0 bases short, with 9 bases between. Germline CDR1 and CDR2: MDHEN and SYDVKM. CDR3 sequence: CASTPPVNTEAFF. The DNA of the CDR3 is TGTGCCAGCACTCCGCCTGTGAACACTGAAGCTTTCTTT.

This CDR3 is CASSERLGANVLTF. For the CDR3, the DNA is TGTGCCAGCAGTGAAAGGCTCGGGGCCAACGTCCTGACTTTC. This chain uses TRBV2 with TRBJ2-6, with D unclear. Trimming pared 2 bases from V and 4 bases from J, leaving 6 bases between. The germline V gene has CDR1 SNHLY and CDR2 FYNNEI. The CDR3 contains 14 residues.

The J gene is TRBJ1-5, the V gene TRBV6-1; no reliable D call. Germline CDR1 MNHNS, CDR2 SASEGT. CDR3 size: 13 residues. Trimming removed 3 bases at V and 1 base at J, with 4 bases between. DNA of the CDR3: TGTGCCAGCAGTGATCGGAGCAATCAGCCCCAGCATTTT. This codes for CASSDRSNQPQHF.

The CDR3 spells CASSGGRIYGYTF. In DNA, the CDR3 is TGTGCCAGCAGCGGTGGACGGATTTATGGCTACACCTTC. This sequence joins TRBV11-2 and TRBJ1-2; D uncertain. The CDR3 contains 13 residues. Trimming left V 5 bases short and J 5 bases short, with 12 bases between. The germline CDR1 and CDR2 sequences are SGHAT and FQNNGV.

The rearrangement links TRBV7-2 to TRBJ2-2; TRBD2 matches at 8 bases. V lost 1 base to trimming and J lost 4 bases; unmatched junction nucleotides: 2. CDR1 and CDR2 from the germline V gene are SGHTA and FQGNSA. CDR3 length: 15 residues. The CDR3 DNA reads as TGTGCCAGCAGCTTAGGGACTAGCCGCACCGGGGAGCTGTTTTTT. Protein: CASSLGTSRTGELFF. Full variable domain (missing parts from reference TRBV7-2 and TRBJ2-2): GAGVSQSPSNKVTEKGKDVELRCDPISGHTALYWYRQSLGQGLEFLIYFQGNSAPDKSGLPSDRFSAERTGGSVSTLTIQRTQQEDSAVYLCASSLGTSRTGELFFGEGSRLTVL.

The chain links TRBV30 to TRBJ1-5, with TRBD1 matching over 8 bases. This CDR3 contains 14 residues. Trimming removed 1 base from V and 6 bases from J; junction bases left unmatched: 5. CDR1 and CDR2 from the germline V gene are GTSNPN and SVGIG (reference sequence). CDR3 nucleotide sequence: TGTGCCTGGAGTGGGGGACAGGATGGTCAGCCCCAGCATTTT. This gives the protein CAWSGGQDGQPQHF.

The rearrangement joins TRBV4-1 to TRBJ1-1; the match to TRBD1 covers 7 bases. With V trimmed by 0 bases and J by 6 bases, 10 bases remained unmatched. The CDR3 length is 16 residues. Per germline, CDR1 MGHRA and CDR2 YSYEKL. The CDR3 sequence: CASSQDRGRGRAEAFF. CDR3 nucleotides: TGCGCCAGCAGCCAAGACAGGGGCAGGGGGAGGGCTGAAGCTTTCTTT.

The V gene is TRBV14, the J gene TRBJ2-5; D perhaps matches TRBD2 (5 bases). Germline V gene data show CDR1 as SGHDN and CDR2 as FVKESK. Deletions cut 1 base from V and 2 bases from J, with 11 bases between. This CDR3 region has 15 residues. The CDR3 sequence is CASSQGRLPQETQYF. The CDR3 region has the DNA TGTGCCAGCAGCCAAGGGAGGCTTCCGCAAGAGACCCAGTACTTC.

The V gene is TRBV6-6, the J gene TRBJ2-5; D is undetermined. The CDR3 spans 13 residues. The germline gives CDR1 MNHNY, CDR2 SVGAGI (reference sequence). Trimming removed 0 bases from V and 7 bases from J, with 9 bases in between. This CDR3 reads CASSYSGEATQYF. As DNA, the CDR3 is TGTGCCAGCAGTTACTCTGGGGAAGCGACCCAGTACTTC.

This clone is a singleton in its sample. The rearrangement uses TRBV27 and TRBJ2-5, with TRBD2 matching 11 bases. The CDR3 has 16 residues. Per germline, CDR1 MNHEY and CDR2 SMNVEV (reference sequence). V shed 4 bases, J shed 5 bases, and the junction held 9 bases outside the gene matches. In DNA, the CDR3 is TGTGCCAGCAGTTCGCTACTAGCGGGAGCATTGGAGACCCAGTACTTC. It translates to CASSSLLAGALETQYF.